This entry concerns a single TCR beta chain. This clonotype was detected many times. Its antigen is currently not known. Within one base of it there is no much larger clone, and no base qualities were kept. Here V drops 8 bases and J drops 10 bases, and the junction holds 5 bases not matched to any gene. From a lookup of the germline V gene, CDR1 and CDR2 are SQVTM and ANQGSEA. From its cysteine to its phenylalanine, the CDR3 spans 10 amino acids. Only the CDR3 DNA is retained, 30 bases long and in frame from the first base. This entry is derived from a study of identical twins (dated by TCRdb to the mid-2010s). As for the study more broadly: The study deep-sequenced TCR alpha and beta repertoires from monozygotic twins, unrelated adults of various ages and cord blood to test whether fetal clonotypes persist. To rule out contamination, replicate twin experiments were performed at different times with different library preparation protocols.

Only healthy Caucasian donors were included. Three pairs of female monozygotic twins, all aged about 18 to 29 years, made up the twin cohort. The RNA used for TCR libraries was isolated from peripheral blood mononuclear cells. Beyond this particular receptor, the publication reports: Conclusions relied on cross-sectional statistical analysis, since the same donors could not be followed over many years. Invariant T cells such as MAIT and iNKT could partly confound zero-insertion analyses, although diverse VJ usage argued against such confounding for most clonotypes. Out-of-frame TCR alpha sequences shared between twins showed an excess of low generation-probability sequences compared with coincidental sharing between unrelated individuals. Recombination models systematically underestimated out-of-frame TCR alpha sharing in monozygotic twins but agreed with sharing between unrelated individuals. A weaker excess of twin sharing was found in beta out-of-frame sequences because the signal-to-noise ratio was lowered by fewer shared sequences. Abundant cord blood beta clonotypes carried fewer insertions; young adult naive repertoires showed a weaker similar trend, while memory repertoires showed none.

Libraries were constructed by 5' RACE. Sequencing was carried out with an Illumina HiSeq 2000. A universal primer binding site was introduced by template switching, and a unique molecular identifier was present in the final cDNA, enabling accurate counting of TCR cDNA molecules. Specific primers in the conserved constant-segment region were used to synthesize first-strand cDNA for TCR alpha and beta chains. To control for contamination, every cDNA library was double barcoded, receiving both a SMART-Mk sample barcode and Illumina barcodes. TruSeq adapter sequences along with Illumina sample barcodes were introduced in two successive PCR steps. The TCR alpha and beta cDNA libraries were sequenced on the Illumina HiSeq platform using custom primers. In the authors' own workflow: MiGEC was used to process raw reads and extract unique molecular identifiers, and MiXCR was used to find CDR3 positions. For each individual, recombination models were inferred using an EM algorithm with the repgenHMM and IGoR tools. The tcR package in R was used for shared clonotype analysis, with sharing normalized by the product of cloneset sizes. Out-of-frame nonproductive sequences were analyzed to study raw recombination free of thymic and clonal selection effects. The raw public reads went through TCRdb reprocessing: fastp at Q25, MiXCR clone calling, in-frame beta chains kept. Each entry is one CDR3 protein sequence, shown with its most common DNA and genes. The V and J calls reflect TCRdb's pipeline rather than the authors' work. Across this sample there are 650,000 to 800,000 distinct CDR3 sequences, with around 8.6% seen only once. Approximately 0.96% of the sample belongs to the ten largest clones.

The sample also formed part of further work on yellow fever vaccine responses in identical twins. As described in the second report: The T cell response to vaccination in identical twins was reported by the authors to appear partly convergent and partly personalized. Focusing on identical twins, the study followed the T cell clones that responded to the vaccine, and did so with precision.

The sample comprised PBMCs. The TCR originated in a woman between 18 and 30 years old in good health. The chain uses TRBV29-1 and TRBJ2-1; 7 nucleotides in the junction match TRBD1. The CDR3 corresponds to CSTQGVEQFF. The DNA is TGCAGCACCCAGGGGGTCGAGCAGTTCTTC.